These T cell receptor beta chains were read from a single sample in a study of OX40 agonist ivuxolimab in advanced cancers. Only in-frame clones appear in the TCRdb table, and some are missing; sequencing was by immunoSEQ multiplex PCR. The data show about 77,000 clones, with 65% to 85% seen just once and under 0.8% held by the top ten. The starting material was CD4+ or CD8+ T cells sorted from blood, obtained in a trial of the OX40 agonist ivuxolimab. Receptors originate from an adult with an advanced solid tumor such as melanoma, head and neck, liver or kidney cancer. Each CDR3 is given with its conserved first and last residue. D genes are given only for firm matches. Not every row has a clone size; where given, it reads once, few, many or a size class.

>15|TRBJ2-2|TRBV6-1|.|.
TGTGCCAGCTCTTCCCAGCGGTCGAACACCGGGGAGCTGTTTTTT
CASSSQRSNTGELFF
>12|TRBJ2-5|TRBV28|.|.
TGTGCCAGCAGTTTGGCCGAAGAGACCCAGTACTTC
CASSLAEETQYF
>17|TRBJ2-2|TRBV4-2|TRBD1|.
TGTGCCAGCAGCCCCGCTCCGGGACAGGCCGTCACCGGGGAGCTGTTTTTT
CASSPAPGQAVTGELFF
>18|TRBJ2-7|TRBV10-3|TRBD2|.
TGTGCCATCAGTGAGAAATCCCCGGCGGTAGCGGGGCACTACGAGCAGTACTTC
CAISEKSPAVAGHYEQYF
>15|TRBJ2-2|TRBV18|TRBD1|once
TGTGCCAGCTCACCACGGACAGGGTACACCGGGGAGCTGTTTTTT
CASSPRTGYTGELFF
>17|TRBJ2-3|TRBV10-3|TRBD2|.
TGTGCCATCAGCGAGGGGACTAGCGGGAGGGCCACAGATACGCAGTATTTT
CAISEGTSGRATDTQYF
>15|TRBJ1-1|TRBV7-2|.|.
TGTGCCAGCACCTTAGGCTCAGGTCTGAACACTGAAGCTTTCTTT
CASTLGSGLNTEAFF
>15|TRBJ2-7|TRBV18|TRBD2|once
TGTGCCAGCTCGCCAGCGGGGGGCGACTCCTACGAGCAGTACTTC
CASSPAGGDSYEQYF
>13|TRBJ1-5|TRBV29-1|.|few
TGCAGCGTTGCCCGGGCCGCTAATCAGCCCCAGCATTTT
CSVARAANQPQHF
>16|TRBJ2-3|TRBV5-1|.|.
TGCGCCAGCAGCTCTGGCGGCAGCACCCGCACAGATACGCAGTATTTT
CASSSGGSTRTDTQYF
>16|TRBJ2-7|TRBV7-9|.|.
TGTGCCAGCAGCGAAGGCTCCTTGGACAGAAACTACGAGCAGTACTTC
CASSEGSLDRNYEQYF
>15|TRBJ1-1|TRBV5-1|.|.
TGCGCCAGCAGCTTGGAACCGCAACTTAACACTGAAGCTTTCTTT
CASSLEPQLNTEAFF
>13|TRBJ1-2|TRBV29-1|.|.
TGCAGCGCAGCGGTGAGGGAGTACTATGGCTACACCTTC
CSAAVREYYGYTF
>14|TRBJ2-1|TRBV29-1|.|.
TGCAGCGTTGAAGATTGGGGTGGCTACAATGAGCAGTTCTTC
CSVEDWGGYNEQFF
>16|TRBJ1-2|TRBV5-8|.|.
TGTGCCAGCAGCTTTCCTTTTCGGGGATCTAACTATGGCTACACCTTC
CASSFPFRGSNYGYTF
>15|TRBJ2-3|TRBV5-1|.|.
TGCGCCAGCAGGTCGACAGCGATTAGCACAGATACGCAGTATTTT
CASRSTAISTDTQYF
>13|TRBJ2-3|TRBV5-4|.|.
TGTGCCAGCAGCTTCAAGGGGACAGATACGCAGTATTTT
CASSFKGTDTQYF
>15|TRBJ1-3|TRBV19|TRBD1|.
TGTGCCAGTCAAACTACAGGGGGACTTCGGAACACCATATATTTT
CASQTTGGLRNTIYF
>17|TRBJ2-1|TRBV14|.|.
TGTGCCAGCAGCCAAGATCGCCCGGCTACTCGGTACAATGAGCAGTTCTTC
CASSQDRPATRYNEQFF
>14|TRBJ2-1|TRBV2|.|few
TGTGCCAGCCCCGAAGGGGAAGGGAGAAATGAGCAGTTCTTC
CASPEGEGRNEQFF
>14|TRBJ2-7|TRBV5-1|.|.
TGCGCCAGCAGCTTCTTAGACAGATCCTACGAGCAGTACTTC
CASSFLDRSYEQYF
>17|TRBJ2-1|TRBV7-2|TRBD2|.
TGTGCCAGCAGCTTCGGCTCCGGGACTAAGTCCTACAATGAGCAGTTCTTC
CASSFGSGTKSYNEQFF
>12|TRBJ1-2|TRBV28|.|.
TGTGCCAGCAGGGTGGAGCTGTTAGGCTACACCTTC
CASRVELLGYTF
>15|TRBJ1-1|TRBV6-5|TRBD1|once
TGTGCCAGCAGTTACTCTCGGACAGGGGACACTGAAGCTTTCTTT
CASSYSRTGDTEAFF
>13|TRBJ2-3|TRBV10-3|TRBD2|.
TGTGCCATCAGGAGCGGGGCCACAGATACGCAGTATTTT
CAIRSGATDTQYF
>16|TRBJ2-2|TRBV19|TRBD2|.
TGTGCCAGTAGTATCGGTAGCGGGAAGTGGGTCGGGGAGCTGTTTTTT
CASSIGSGKWVGELFF
>15|TRBJ1-6|TRBV7-2|TRBD1|.
TGTGCCAGCAGGTCGGGTGGGACAGGGGTTTCACCCCTCCACTTT
CASRSGGTGVSPLHF
>17|TRBJ1-5|TRBV19|TRBD1|few
TGTGCCAGTAGTATAGTCCAGGGGGATAGGGGCAATCAGCCCCAGCATTTT
CASSIVQGDRGNQPQHF
>13|TRBJ2-2|TRBV7-6|.|.
TGTGCCAGCAGCTCGAACCTAGCCGGGGAGCTGTTTTTT
CASSSNLAGELFF
>15|TRBJ1-5|TRBV10-1|.|.
TGCGCCAGCAGTAAGGCCACGGGTAGCAATCAGCCCCAGCATTTT
CASSKATGSNQPQHF
>16|TRBJ1-1|TRBV28|TRBD1|.
TGTGCCAGCAGTCCCTCCGGGACAGGTATGAACACTGAAGCTTTCTTT
CASSPSGTGMNTEAFF
>16|TRBJ1-1|TRBV19|.|.
TGTGCCAGTAGTATAGGTGGAGGCTGGACCAACACTGAAGCTTTCTTT
CASSIGGGWTNTEAFF
>15|TRBJ2-7|TRBV2|.|.
TGTGCCAGCAGTGAACGGCAGGGGGGCTCCTACGAGCAGTACTTC
CASSERQGGSYEQYF
>14|TRBJ1-2|TRBV6-1|.|once
TGTGCCAGCAACCTGGGGACGGGGTTCTATGGCTACACCTTC
CASNLGTGFYGYTF
>14|TRBJ1-1|TRBV5-1|TRBD1|few
TGCGCCAGCAGCTTGGAGTCAGGGGGCACTGAAGCTTTCTTT
CASSLESGGTEAFF
>15|TRBJ2-5|TRBV5-1|.|.
TGCGCCAGCAGCTTTCGCCCATTCGGGCCAGAGACCCAGTACTTC
CASSFRPFGPETQYF
>15|TRBJ2-1|TRBV6-5|TRBD1|.
TGTGCCAGCAGTGTCGACAGGGGCTCCTACAATGAGCAGTTCTTC
CASSVDRGSYNEQFF
>15|TRBJ1-6|TRBV2|.|once
TGTGCCAGCAGTGCTGGTTTGGGGGTTCGTTCACCCCTCCACTTT
CASSAGLGVRSPLHF
>14|TRBJ2-7|TRBV11-2|.|.
TGTGCCAGCAGCTTAGCAGGTTTCTCCTACGAGCAGTACTTC
CASSLAGFSYEQYF
>16|TRBJ1-4|TRBV7-8|.|.
TGTGCCAGCAGCCTCCCACGGCAGGGATCGAATGAAAAACTGTTTTTT
CASSLPRQGSNEKLFF
>15|TRBJ1-2|TRBV28|TRBD1|.
TGTGCCAGTCAGCGGGAGCCCAGGGGGCACTATGGCTACACCTTC
CASQREPRGHYGYTF
>14|TRBJ1-5|TRBV19|TRBD1|.
TGTGCCAGTAGTAGGGACAGGGTAGGTCAGCCCCAGCATTTT
CASSRDRVGQPQHF
>17|TRBJ2-5|TRBV27|.|once
TGTGCCAGCACCATAACCCCAACAGGGTACTGGGGAGAGACCCAGTACTTC
CASTITPTGYWGETQYF
>13|TRBJ2-7|TRBV6-5|.|few
TGTGCCAGCAGCCCGGACAGTACCTACGAGCAGTACTTC
CASSPDSTYEQYF
>17|TRBJ2-2|TRBV7-2|TRBD1|.
TGTGCCAGCAGCTTAGGGTTTAGGGGGCGGGTCACCGGGGAGCTGTTTTTT
CASSLGFRGRVTGELFF
>14|TRBJ2-7|TRBV11-1|.|few
TGTGCCAGCAGCTTATTGGGGGGCCCCTACGAGCAGTACTTC
CASSLLGGPYEQYF
>18|TRBJ1-4|TRBV10-1|.|.
TGCGCCAGCAGTGTATCCGGGACACGGCGTTTAGGTGACGAAAAACTGTTTTTT
CASSVSGTRRLGDEKLFF
>17|TRBJ1-1|TRBV10-2|TRBD1|.
TGCGCCAGCAGTGCACCCGACAGGGGCCCTTCGGGGACTGAAGCTTTCTTT
CASSAPDRGPSGTEAFF
>13|TRBJ1-2|TRBV7-6|TRBD1|.
TGTGCCAGCAGCCCAAGGGACAGCGGTGGCTACACCTTC
CASSPRDSGGYTF
>16|TRBJ1-5|TRBV4-1|.|once
TGCGCCAGCAGCCAGATAGGCAGGGAGAGAAATCAGCCCCAGCATTTT
CASSQIGRERNQPQHF
>15|TRBJ2-5|TRBV5-6|.|few
TGTGCCAGCAGCTTGGGGTTGACAACCCAAGAGACCCAGTACTTC
CASSLGLTTQETQYF
>15|TRBJ1-5|TRBV6-5|TRBD1|.
TGTGCCAGCAGTTCTGGGACAGGGGACAATCAGCCCCAGCATTTT
CASSSGTGDNQPQHF
>15|TRBJ2-1|TRBV27|.|.
TGTGCCAGCAGAGCCGCCGGGCCTTCCTACAATGAGCAGTTCTTC
CASRAAGPSYNEQFF
>12|TRBJ1-1|TRBV6-5|.|.
TGTGCCAGCAAGGACGCGAACACTGAAGCTTTCTTT
CASKDANTEAFF
>14|TRBJ1-1|TRBV30|.|.
TGTGCCTGGATGACCCCCGGGACGTTGGTTGAAGCTTTCTTT
CAWMTPGTLVEAFF
>13|TRBJ1-5|TRBV30|.|few
TGTGCCTGGAGTGTTACAGCCGGCCAGCCCCAGCATTTT
CAWSVTAGQPQHF
>16|TRBJ1-3|TRBV7-9|TRBD1|.
TGTGCCAGCAGCTTAGCGCAGGGGGGCACTGGAAACACCATATATTTT
CASSLAQGGTGNTIYF
>15|TRBJ1-1|TRBV19|TRBD1|.
TGTGCCAGTAGTAGAGGACAGGTCCCGAACACTGAAGCTTTCTTT
CASSRGQVPNTEAFF
>15|TRBJ2-2|TRBV7-2|.|.
TGTGCCAGCAGCTTCACAGGACTAACCACCGGGGAGCTGTTTTTT
CASSFTGLTTGELFF